The rows below give T cell receptor beta chains drawn from one sample of a study of cytotoxic CD8 clonotypes in ibrutinib-treated CLL. Generated by immunoSEQ multiplex PCR, the TCRdb table keeps only in-frame clones and is missing some. The table shows 150,000 or so clones, with around 80% occurring only once. The sequencing used PBMCs, collected after 24 months of ibrutinib treatment. The source of these receptors is a human donor with chronic lymphocytic leukemia. Both conserved end residues are part of each CDR3. Fields, in order: J gene, D gene, clone size, V gene, CDR3 protein, CDR3 DNA. A D gene is named only where the DNA matches it firmly. Clone sizes are given selectively: once, few, many, or a class where the clone is expanded.

>TRBJ1-1|.|.|TRBV11-2
CASSPQGMNTEAFF
TGTGCCAGCAGCCCCCAAGGGATGAACACTGAAGCTTTCTTT
>TRBJ1-4|.|.|TRBV7-6
CASSQQATNEKLFF
TGTGCCAGCAGCCAACAGGCAACTAATGAAAAACTGTTTTTT
>TRBJ2-5|.|once|TRBV9
CASSEGAGLVETQYF
TGTGCCAGCAGCGAGGGAGCGGGCCTCGTGGAGACCCAGTACTTC
>TRBJ2-7|.|.|TRBV28
CASSDYPRANSYEQYF
TGTGCCAGCAGTGACTACCCCAGGGCTAACTCCTACGAGCAGTACTTC
>TRBJ1-1|.|once|TRBV28
CASSSGRLNTEAFF
TGTGCCAGCAGTTCGGGACGGCTGAACACTGAAGCTTTCTTT
>TRBJ1-4|.|.|TRBV29-1
CSVDTGPALGKLFF
TGCAGCGTTGATACGGGCCCGGCCCTGGGAAAACTGTTTTTT
>TRBJ2-5|.|.|TRBV6-5
CASSEVGETQYF
TGTGCCAGCAGTGAAGTCGGGGAGACCCAGTACTTC
>TRBJ1-1|.|.|TRBV9
CASSKYQGSRGTEAFF
TGTGCCAGCAGCAAATACCAGGGTAGCCGGGGCACTGAAGCTTTCTTT
>TRBJ1-2|TRBD1|.|TRBV27
CASSLRFSGQGSLGDGYTF
TGTGCCAGCAGTTTACGGTTCTCGGGACAGGGGAGTCTCGGGGATGGCTACACCTTC
>TRBJ2-1|.|.|TRBV18
CASSPRLDSYNEQFF
TGTGCCAGCTCACCACGGTTAGACTCCTACAATGAGCAGTTCTTC
>TRBJ1-2|.|.|TRBV6-6
CASDEGNYGYTF
TGTGCCAGCGACGAGGGTAACTATGGCTACACCTTC
>TRBJ2-7|.|.|TRBV20-1
CSAEGGTRQYF
TGCAGTGCTGAGGGGGGTACGAGGCAGTACTTC
>TRBJ2-1|TRBD2|many|TRBV4-3
CASSRGLADEQFF
TGCGCCAGCAGCCGCGGACTAGCGGATGAGCAGTTCTTC
>TRBJ2-1|TRBD2|.|TRBV7-2
CASSLVVGGGKNNEQFF
TGTGCCAGCAGCTTAGTCGTCGGCGGGGGAAAGAACAATGAGCAGTTCTTC
>TRBJ1-2|.|.|TRBV6-5
CASSLLGGNYGYTF
TGTGCCAGCAGTCTTCTTGGAGGGAACTATGGCTACACCTTC
>TRBJ2-7|TRBD2|.|TRBV6-5
CASRIPLADSYEQYF
TGTGCCAGCAGGATTCCTCTAGCGGACTCCTACGAGCAGTACTTC
>TRBJ2-1|.|.|TRBV4-3
CASSQVGRGAEEQFF
TGCGCCAGCAGCCAAGTAGGACGCGGCGCGGAGGAGCAGTTCTTC
>TRBJ1-5|.|.|TRBV19
CASSIGIQPQHF
TGTGCCAGTAGTATCGGTATTCAGCCCCAGCATTTT
>TRBJ2-7|.|once|TRBV18
CASSPFSGLEQYF
TGTGCCAGCTCACCATTTTCGGGGCTCGAGCAGTACTTC
>TRBJ2-1|TRBD2|few|TRBV4-2
CASSPAGTTEQFF
TGTGCCAGCAGCCCAGCCGGGACTACTGAGCAGTTCTTC
>TRBJ1-5|.|.|TRBV19
CASSPGSNSNQPQHF
TGTGCCAGTAGCCCCGGCAGTAATAGCAATCAGCCCCAGCATTTT
>TRBJ1-3|.|.|TRBV7-2
CGSGSNSGNTIYF
TGCGGAAGCGGCAGTAACTCTGGAAACACCATATATTTT
>TRBJ2-1|TRBD1|.|TRBV7-9
CASARQGFITDNEQFF
TGTGCCAGCGCCCGACAGGGGTTCATCACGGACAATGAGCAGTTCTTC
>TRBJ1-1|.|.|TRBV7-9
CAMGGSFPMNTEAFF
TGTGCCATGGGAGGGAGTTTTCCCATGAACACTGAAGCTTTCTTT
>TRBJ2-7|.|.|TRBV4-3
CASSQDQGYEQYF
TGCGCCAGCAGCCAAGATCAGGGGTACGAGCAGTACTTC
>TRBJ2-7|.|.|TRBV7-2
CASSFTKYEQYF
TGTGCCAGCAGCTTTACGAAATACGAGCAGTACTTC
>TRBJ1-4|.|.|TRBV18
CASSLGGREKLFF
TGTGCCAGCTCACTTGGGGGACGTGAAAAACTGTTTTTT
>TRBJ2-7|.|.|TRBV9
CASSPWDTHEQYF
TGTGCCAGCAGCCCCTGGGATACCCACGAGCAGTACTTC
>TRBJ1-3|.|.|TRBV14
CASSQPGRMVSGNTIYF
TGTGCCAGCAGCCAACCGGGACGCATGGTCTCTGGAAACACCATATATTTT
>TRBJ2-5|.|.|TRBV18
CASSAQGQETQYF
TGTGCCAGCTCCGCTCAGGGGCAAGAGACCCAGTACTTC
>TRBJ2-1|TRBD1|.|TRBV5-4
CASSKGQDNEQFF
TGTGCCAGCAGCAAAGGACAGGACAATGAGCAGTTCTTC
>TRBJ1-3|.|.|TRBV28
CAGARAPGNTIYF
TGTGCCGGGGCGAGGGCCCCTGGAAACACCATATATTTT
>TRBJ2-2|TRBD1|.|TRBV6-1
CASSADRSGTGELFF
TGTGCCAGCAGTGCGGACAGGTCGGGCACCGGGGAGCTGTTTTTT
>TRBJ2-2|.|.|TRBV9
CASSAGTQFGRNTGELFF
TGTGCCAGCAGCGCCGGGACGCAGTTCGGACGTAACACCGGGGAGCTGTTTTTT
>TRBJ2-1|.|.|TRBV4-2
CASSPRLVNGNEQFF
TGTGCCAGCAGCCCCCGACTAGTTAATGGCAATGAGCAGTTCTTC
>TRBJ1-2|TRBD1|.|TRBV5-1
CASSYGTGKNYGYTF
TGCGCCAGCAGCTACGGGACAGGGAAAAACTATGGCTACACCTTC
>TRBJ1-1|.|.|TRBV14
CASSAFEGVNTEAFF
TGTGCCAGCAGCGCCTTCGAGGGTGTGAACACTGAAGCTTTCTTT
>TRBJ1-2|.|.|TRBV19
CASSPGGEGGYTF
TGTGCCAGTAGTCCGGGGGGAGAAGGGGGCTACACCTTC
>TRBJ2-1|.|.|TRBV7-8
CASSRGGSYNEQFF
TGTGCCAGCAGCCGAGGGGGGTCCTACAATGAGCAGTTCTTC
>TRBJ2-3|TRBD1|.|TRBV7-9
CASSPRTGELTDTQYF
TGTGCCAGCAGCCCCCGGACAGGGGAACTCACAGATACGCAGTATTTT
>TRBJ1-1|.|once|TRBV5-1
CASSSGHPGPTGEAFF
TGCGCCAGCAGCTCCGGGCATCCGGGTCCAACCGGTGAAGCTTTCTTT
>TRBJ1-2|.|few|TRBV7-7
CASSRIGTHGYTF
TGTGCCAGCAGCCGGATAGGGACCCATGGCTACACCTTC